These 3 T cell receptor beta chains were all obtained from the same sample, sequenced in a study of blood T cell repertoires in COVID-19. Generated by immunoSEQ multiplex PCR, the TCRdb table keeps only in-frame clones and is missing some. The sample carries under 450,000 clones, roughly four fifths recorded once. Sequencing was done on a sample of PBMCs or T cells enriched from blood (not recorded which). The receptors here all came from a woman between 50 and 59 years old who had recovered from COVID-19.

V usage is TRBV7-8 and J usage is TRBJ1-5, with D hard to call. CDR3 length: 15 residues. The germline V gene encodes CDR1 SGHVS and CDR2 FQNEAQ. Deletions cut 1 base from V and 3 bases from J, with 10 bases between. CDR3 nucleotides: TGTGCCAGCAGCTTAGTAGTGGGCGACAATCAGCCCCAGCATTTT. Its translation is CASSLVVGDNQPQHF.

The CDR3 DNA reads as TGTGCCATCAGTGAAAAGATGAGGGACAGCTCTGGAAACACCATATATTTT. Translating gives CAISEKMRDSSGNTIYF. The chain combines TRBV10-3 with TRBJ1-3, with 7 bases that match TRBD1. This CDR3 region has 17 residues. The germline V gene has CDR1 ENHRY and CDR2 SYGVKD. Trimming cost V 3 bases and J 0 bases; bases outside gene matches: 8.

The V and J genes are TRBV7-8 and TRBJ1-5; TRBD1 matches at 9 bases. This CDR3 comprises 15 residues. J gave up 7 bases and V 3 bases, and 7 bases lay outside the gene matches. Germline V CDR1 and CDR2: SGHVS, FQNEAQ. In DNA form, the CDR3 reads TGTGCCAGCAGCTTGGGGTACAGGGGGCAACAGCCCCAGCATTTT. It codes for CASSLGYRGQQPQHF. Full variable domain (remainder filled in from reference TRBV7-8 and TRBJ1-5): GAGVSQSPRYKVAKRGQDVALRCDPISGHVSLFWYQQALGQGPEFLTYFQNEAQLDKSGLPSDRFFAERPEGSVSTLKIQRTQQEDSAVYLCASSLGYRGQQPQHFGDGTRLSIL.